The clone carrying this T cell receptor (beta chain) was found many times. As to time point: sample taken at primary tumor resection. Whole RNA was taken from tumor, nontumor lung or frozen PBMC; it was then sequenced unsorted. The approximately 70 donors had untreated early-stage non-small cell lung cancer. TCRdb itself ran the 5' RACE reads through MiXCR, one entry per CDR3 protein. Of some 15,000 distinct CDR3 sequences detected, less than 14% appear once; the ten largest clones hold 34%. This entry is derived from a study of spatial heterogeneity in lung cancer. The source is a female donor with early-stage non-small cell lung cancer. The sequenced sample was PBMCs, obtained at surgery.

The CDR3 DNA sequence: TGCAGTGCTAGTATGGACAGAAATCAGCCCCAGCATTTT. Amino acids: CSASMDRNQPQHF. The chain is built from TRBV20-1 and TRBJ1-5, with D possibly TRBD1 on 6 matching bases. V lost 3 bases and J lost 4, with 10 bases in between. Germline V gives CDR1 DFQATT, CDR2 SNEGSKA (reference sequence). The CDR3 contains 13 residues.